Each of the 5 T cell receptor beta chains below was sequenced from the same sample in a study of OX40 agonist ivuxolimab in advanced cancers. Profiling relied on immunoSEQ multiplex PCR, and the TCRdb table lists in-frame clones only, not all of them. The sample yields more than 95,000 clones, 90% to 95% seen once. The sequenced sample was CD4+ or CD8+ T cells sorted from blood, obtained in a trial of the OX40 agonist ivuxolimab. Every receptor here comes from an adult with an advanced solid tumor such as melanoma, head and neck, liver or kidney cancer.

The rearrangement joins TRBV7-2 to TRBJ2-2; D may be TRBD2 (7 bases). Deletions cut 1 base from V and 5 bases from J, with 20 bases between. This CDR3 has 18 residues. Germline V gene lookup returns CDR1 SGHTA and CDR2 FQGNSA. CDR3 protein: CASSLGRAGPTGTGELFF. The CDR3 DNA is TGTGCCAGCAGCTTAGGTCGAGCGGGACCAACAGGGACCGGGGAGCTGTTTTTT. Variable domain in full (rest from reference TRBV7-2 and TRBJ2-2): GAGVSQSPSNKVTEKGKDVELRCDPISGHTALYWYRQSLGQGLEFLIYFQGNSAPDKSGLPSDRFSAERTGGSVSTLTIQRTQQEDSAVYLCASSLGRAGPTGTGELFFGEGSRLTVL.

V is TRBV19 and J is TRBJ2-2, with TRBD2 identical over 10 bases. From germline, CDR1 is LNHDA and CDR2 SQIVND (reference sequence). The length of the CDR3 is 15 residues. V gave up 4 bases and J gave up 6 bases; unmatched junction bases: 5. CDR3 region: CASSKGLAGAGELFF. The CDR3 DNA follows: TGTGCCAGTAGTAAGGGTCTAGCGGGAGCCGGGGAGCTGTTTTTT.

The CDR3 nucleotides are TGTGCCAGTAGTATACCTGCCGGGACTAGTGGCGACGAGCAGTACTTC. It yields the protein CASSIPAGTSGDEQYF. V and J are TRBV19 and TRBJ2-7; 8 bases match TRBD2. This CDR3 region has 16 residues. The germline V gene encodes CDR1 LNHDA and CDR2 SQIVND (reference sequence). Trimming at V came to 2 bases and at J to 5 bases, leaving 11 bases not matched to a gene.

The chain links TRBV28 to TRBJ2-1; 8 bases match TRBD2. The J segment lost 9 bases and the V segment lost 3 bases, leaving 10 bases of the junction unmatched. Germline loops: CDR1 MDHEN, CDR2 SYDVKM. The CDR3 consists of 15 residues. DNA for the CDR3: TGTGCCAGCAGTTTGGGGACTAGAGGGCTCATTGAGCAGTTCTTC. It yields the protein CASSLGTRGLIEQFF. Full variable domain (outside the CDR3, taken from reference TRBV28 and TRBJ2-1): DVKVTQSSRYLVKRTGEKVFLECVQDMDHENMFWYRQDPGLGLRLIYFSYDVKMKEKGDIPEGYSVSREKKERFSLILESASTNQTSMYLCASSLGTRGLIEQFFGPGTRLTVL.

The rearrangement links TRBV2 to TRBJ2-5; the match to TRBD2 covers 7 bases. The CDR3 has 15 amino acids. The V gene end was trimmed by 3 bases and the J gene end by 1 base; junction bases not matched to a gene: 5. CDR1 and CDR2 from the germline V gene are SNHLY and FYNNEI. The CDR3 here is CASSDQRGIQETQYF. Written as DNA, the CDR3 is TGTGCCAGCAGTGACCAGCGGGGAATCCAAGAGACCCAGTACTTC.